What follows are 5 T cell receptor beta chains derived from one specimen sequenced in a study of shared clonotypes between healthy human individuals. Terminally differentiated effector memory CD45RA+ cells were excluded by CCR7 positive selection of CD45RO-negative cells. Method: immunoSEQ multiplex PCR; TCRdb's copy keeps in-frame clones and lacks some. The sample comprises 550,000 to 600,000 clones, roughly 98% of which are singletons, and around 0.3% rests with the top ten. The sequencing input was naive CD8+ T cells sorted from blood. These receptors were obtained from a man in his thirties or forties in good health.

V and J are TRBV29-1 and TRBJ2-1; D is possibly TRBD2 (5 bases). V lost 3 bases and J 0 bases, leaving 9 bases between the germline ends. CDR1 and CDR2 from the germline V gene are SQVTM and ANQGSEA. The CDR3 spans 14 residues. The CDR3 DNA reads as TGCAGCGTTGAGTTTGCGGGCTCCTACAATGAGCAGTTCTTC. It codes for CSVEFAGSYNEQFF.

The chain joins TRBV7-6 to TRBJ2-5, with 7 bases that match TRBD2. Germline V CDR1 and CDR2: SGHVS, FNYEAQ. This CDR3 spans 15 amino acids. V lost 5 bases and J lost 2; bases outside the gene matches: 8. CDR3 residues: CASSVGLAEQETQYF. CDR3 bases: TGTGCCAGCAGCGTGGGTCTAGCGGAGCAAGAGACCCAGTACTTC. Complete variable domain (other parts from reference TRBV7-6 and TRBJ2-5): GAGVSQSPRYKVTKRGQDVALRCDPISGHVSLYWYRQALGQGPEFLTYFNYEAQQDKSGLPNDRFSAERPEGSISTLTIQRTEQRDSAMYRCASSVGLAEQETQYFGPGTRLLVL.

This chain joins TRBV4-1 and TRBJ2-1, with TRBD2 as a possible D gene (6 bases). Germline V gives CDR1 MGHRA, CDR2 YSYEKL. Trimming left V 0 bases short and J 15 bases short, with 18 bases between. The CDR3 spans 14 residues. CDR3 protein: CASSQEAHRDFPFF. The CDR3 coding sequence is TGCGCCAGCAGCCAAGAGGCCCACCGGGACTTCCCGTTCTTC.

This chain joins TRBV23-1 and TRBJ1-5; maybe TRBD1 (5 bases). TRBV23-1 is an open reading frame whose function is uncertain. V was clipped by 2 bases and J by 3 bases, with 17 bases between them. The CDR3 length is 17 residues. The CDR3: CASSQDSGRLYNQPQHF. Here the CDR3 DNA reads TGCGCCAGCAGTCAAGACAGCGGAAGACTATACAATCAGCCCCAGCATTTT.

On this clone: Other DNA sequences in the same sample also yield this CDR3. This chain links TRBV7-9 with TRBJ2-7; no definite D call. V shed 1 base and J shed 2 bases, with 3 bases lying between them. CDR1 and CDR2 from the germline V gene are SEHNR and FQNEAQ (reference sequence). This CDR3 has 12 amino acids. The CDR3 protein is CASSLDPYEQYF. CDR3 nucleotide sequence: TGTGCCAGCAGCTTAGATCCCTACGAGCAGTACTTC.